This TCR beta chain came from a study of T cell changes during pregnancy in multiple sclerosis. V lost 7 bases and J lost 6; bases outside the gene matches: 13. CDR3 length: 16 amino acids. Germline V lookup: CDR1 SGHAT, CDR2 FQNNGV. TCRdb's table, derived via immunoSEQ multiplex PCR, lists solely in-frame clones and lacks some. The sample has about 27,000 clones; roughly nine tenths are singletons. The TCR comes from a female donor in good health, enrolled as a control in a pregnancy study. The sequenced sample was CD8+ T cells from peripheral blood mononuclear cells, obtained in the first trimester of pregnancy. The chain is built from TRBV11-2 and TRBJ2-1; 9 nucleotides agree with TRBD1. The CDR3 sequence is CASTNAGTGYRNEQFF. CDR3 sequence (DNA): TGTGCCAGCACCAACGCAGGGACAGGGTACCGCAATGAGCAGTTCTTC.